The present T cell receptor (beta chain) was sequenced within a study of blood T cell repertoires in COVID-19 (TCRdb year 2020). Describing the broader study: Collaborator samples came from the United States, Italy and Spain and covered acute and convalescent phases of COVID-19. The material from the prospective study consisted of cDNA or gDNA derived from T cells, B-cell-depleted T cells, or PBMCs. Subjects who had been exposed to COVID-19, were actively infected with it, or had recovered from it provided the deeply sampled blood TCRbeta repertoires that made up the dataset. The repertoires were released in a freely available public database intended as a resource for research on the immune response to SARS-CoV-2. The samples were drawn from the first 160 participants of the ongoing ImmuneRACE study and from 950 to 1,500 subjects provided by 6 global collaborators. Sample metadata almost always included a de-identified subject ID, COVID-19 status, age in years and sex. Where available, HLA class I and class II types were obtained from metadata supplied by the sample provider rather than from assay-based typing. General conclusions and limits of the study: How much clinical and demographic metadata was included differed by source and by participant, and the metadata was provided uncurated.

In regard to this clone: The specificity of this receptor is unknown. It has no much larger one-base neighbor in the sample; base qualities were not kept.

TCRbeta CDR3 regions were amplified from genomic DNA using the immunoSEQ Assay, a bias-controlled multiplex PCR. The study's own analysis went as follows. Nucleated cell counts per sample were estimated from amplification of reference gene primers within the assay. To quantify the absolute abundance of each unique TCRbeta CDR3 rearrangement, sequence reads were collapsed and filtered. Productive Simpson clonality was computed per sample as the square root of Simpson's diversity index over productive rearrangements. What TCRdb holds here is the immuneACCESS table cut down to in-frame rearrangements. Part of the clones is not present; checked against another copy, under half of the missing clones reflect an unresolved V gene, and the others are unexplained. V, J and clone size are those of that table, while D and trimming were read from the DNA. The sample table holds approximately 220,000 clones, of which approximately 87% were seen once. Of the sample, 2% to 2.5% falls within the top ten clones.

Each collaborating institution followed its own protocols to collect whole blood in K2EDTA tubes. Collaborator samples were shipped for TCRbeta analysis as frozen whole blood, isolated PBMCs, or DNA extracted from either sample type. The CDR3 measures 14 amino acids from cysteine to phenylalanine. Solely the CDR3 DNA is kept, with 42 bases framed from the first base. V is reduced by 5 bases and J by 3 bases, leaving a spacing of 14 bases between them. Sequences SGHNT (CDR1) and YENEEA (CDR2) are obtained from the germline V gene. The sample taken for sequencing was peripheral blood. This TCR was recovered from a woman aged 45-59 years with acute or convalescent COVID-19. The chain joins TRBV11-3 to TRBJ2-7; TRBD1 is a possible D gene, resting on 6 matching bases. The CDR3 in this case is CASSPQGLLYEQYF. The DNA reads TGTGCCAGCAGCCCACAGGGCCTTCTCTACGAGCAGTACTTC.